This entry lists 12 T cell receptor beta chains sequenced from one sample in a study of blood T cell repertoires in COVID-19. TCRdb's copy holds only in-frame clones and misses some; the assay was immunoSEQ multiplex PCR. The sample includes around 250,000 clones, 70% to 90% of them seen just once. Sequencing used PBMCs or T cells enriched from blood (not recorded which). These receptors were collected from a woman in her thirties or forties with acute COVID-19.

The chain joins TRBV7-8 to TRBJ1-1; 7 bases are shared with TRBD1. Germline assignment: CDR1 SGHVS and CDR2 FQNEAQ. This CDR3 comprises 15 residues. The V gene end was trimmed by 5 bases and the J gene end by 6 bases; junction bases not matched to a gene: 12. The CDR3 DNA is TGTGCCAGCAGCGTAAGACAGGGCTCAGGCGCTGAAGCTTTCTTT. Protein product: CASSVRQGSGAEAFF.

V is TRBV7-2 and J is TRBJ2-3, with 8 bases that match TRBD2. V lost 5 bases and J lost 0; bases outside the gene matches: 13. The V gene's germline CDR1 is SGHTA and CDR2 FQGNSA. CDR3 size: 18 residues. The chain's CDR3 is CASSPLRSSGTSTDTQYF. CDR3 DNA: TGTGCCAGCAGCCCACTCCGGAGTAGCGGGACTAGCACAGATACGCAGTATTTT.

This chain uses TRBV19 with TRBJ2-1; 8 bases align to TRBD2. J was trimmed by 2 bases and V by 5 bases; bases with no gene match: 8. Looked up from germline, CDR1 is LNHDA and CDR2 is SQIVND (reference sequence). CDR3 length equals 16 residues. The CDR3, as DNA: TGTGCCAGTAGTCCCGGGGGGGGTTGGGCCTACAATGAGCAGTTCTTC. Its translation is CASSPGGGWAYNEQFF.

This rearrangement joins TRBV7-2 to TRBJ1-3; D is unclear. V lost 10 bases and J lost 0, with 10 bases in between. The germline V gene has CDR1 SGHTA and CDR2 FQGNSA. There are 13 residues in the CDR3. The CDR3 nucleotides are TGTGCCACCCCCGGGGTCTCTGGAAACACCATATATTTT. It translates to CATPGVSGNTIYF.

The V and J genes are TRBV19 and TRBJ1-5; tentative D call: TRBD1 (6 bases). The germline CDR1 and CDR2 sequences are LNHDA and SQIVND (reference sequence). Trimming took 5 bases from V and 2 from J, leaving 13 bases between them. The CDR3 loop spans 15 amino acids. The CDR3 here is CASSAQRQGNQPQHF. The CDR3 DNA reads as TGTGCCAGTAGTGCCCAAAGACAGGGCAATCAGCCCCAGCATTTT. The full variable domain, its missing parts supplied by reference TRBV19 and TRBJ1-5, is DGGITQSPKYLFRKEGQNVTLSCEQNLNHDAMYWYRQDPGQGLRLIYYSQIVNDFQKGDIAEGYSVSREKKESFPLTVTSAQKNPTAFYLCASSAQRQGNQPQHFGDGTRLSIL.

This chain joins TRBV19 and TRBJ2-7; perhaps TRBD1 as D (6 bases). In germline, CDR1 is LNHDA, CDR2 SQIVND (reference sequence). The CDR3 is 13 amino acids. V was shortened by 2 bases and J by 4 bases, with 9 bases between the two germline ends. DNA for the CDR3: TGTGCCAGTAGTATAACAGGGTTGTACGAGCAGTACTTC. It specifies CASSITGLYEQYF.

The chain has TRBV24-1 and TRBJ1-4; 7 bases match TRBD1. Per germline, CDR1 KGHDR and CDR2 SFDVKD. V lost 6 bases to trimming and J lost 4 bases; unmatched junction nucleotides: 4. The CDR3 runs 14 residues. As DNA, the CDR3 is TGTGCCACCAGTCGCGGGACAGATAATGAAAAACTGTTTTTT. Encoded protein: CATSRGTDNEKLFF.

The chain couples TRBV28 to TRBJ2-7, with 7 bases matching TRBD1. CDR1 and CDR2 from the germline V gene are MDHEN and SYDVKM. The CDR3 is 14 residues long. J lost 2 bases, V lost 5 bases, and 6 bases had no gene match. CDR3 nucleotides: TGTGCCAGCAGTATTGACAGGGTAACCTACGAGCAGTACTTC. This encodes CASSIDRVTYEQYF.

V gene TRBV10-2 combines with J gene TRBJ2-5; maybe TRBD1 (5 bases). The germline V gene encodes CDR1 WSHSY and CDR2 SAAADI. V lost 3 bases and J 3 bases, leaving 20 bases between the germline ends. The CDR3 sequence is 17 residues long. The CDR3 DNA is TGCGCCAGCAGTGAATATAAAGTAGGGTTACAGGAAGAGACCCAGTACTTC. Its translation is CASSEYKVGLQEETQYF.

This chain joins TRBV4-3 and TRBJ2-1, with D maybe TRBD2 (5 bases). CDR3 length equals 16 residues. The V end lost 0 bases, the J end lost 7 bases, and 16 bases lay between the germline ends. Germline V lookup: CDR1 LGHNA, CDR2 YSLEER. CDR3 amino acids: CASSQDWAPTGNEQFF. CDR3 nucleotides: TGCGCCAGCAGCCAAGATTGGGCCCCCACGGGGAATGAGCAGTTCTTC.

V gene TRBV7-2 combines with J gene TRBJ1-1; D unresolved. Per the germline V gene, CDR1 is SGHTA and CDR2 is FQGNSA. The V and J ends lost 2 bases and 0 bases respectively, with 13 bases between them. The CDR3 runs 16 residues. This chain's CDR3 is CASSLFLQIMNTEAFF. As DNA, the CDR3 is TGTGCCAGCAGCTTATTCCTACAGATTATGAACACTGAAGCTTTCTTT.

This sequence joins TRBV27 and TRBJ1-5; maybe TRBD1 (5 bases). V lost 6 bases to trimming and J lost 0 bases, with 12 bases between them. Germline V gene data show CDR1 as MNHEY and CDR2 as SMNVEV (reference sequence). This CDR3 has 15 amino acids. CDR3 DNA sequence: TGTGCCAGCAGACCTACAGGCGATAGCAATCAGCCCCAGCATTTT. It specifies CASRPTGDSNQPQHF.